Below, 11 T cell receptor beta chains from the same sample are listed, as sequenced in a study of T cells in Graves' hyperthyroidism and ophthalmopathy. Researchers amplified the TCR beta CDR3 regions from RNA transcripts. TCR CDR3 underwent first-round RT-PCR with the HTBI primer set. TCRdb independently ran MiXCR on the multiplex PCR reads; one entry per CDR3 protein. The sample shows 380,000 or so distinct CDR3 sequences, 19% of them seen only once. The sample taken for sequencing was blood. These receptors came from a woman aged 18-35 years with Graves' hyperthyroidism.

The gene calls are TRBV18 and TRBJ2-7, with D perhaps matching TRBD1 (6 bases). V dropped 4 bases and J dropped 5 bases, with 15 bases sitting between them. This CDR3 contains 14 residues. CDR1 is KGHSH and CDR2 is LQKENI in the germline V gene. DNA of the CDR3: TGTGCCAGCTCACAGGACAGTCGGGTCCACGAGCAGTACTTC. Its translation is CASSQDSRVHEQYF.

This chain uses TRBV19 with TRBJ1-1; 8 bases agree with TRBD1. V lost 5 bases and J lost 0; bases outside the gene matches: 5. Per germline, CDR1 LNHDA and CDR2 SQIVND (reference sequence). This CDR3 contains 15 residues. The CDR3 is CASSPGTGLNTEAFF. The CDR3 DNA follows: TGTGCCAGTAGTCCCGGGACAGGCTTGAACACTGAAGCTTTCTTT.

This clonotype has just a few counts. The chain employs TRBV3-1 and TRBJ2-5; D not certain. The germline V gene has CDR1 LGHDT and CDR2 YNNKEL (reference sequence). The CDR3 contains 15 residues. Trimming pared 0 bases from V and 4 bases from J, leaving 12 bases between. The CDR3 bases are TGTGCCAGCAGCCAAGAACTGCCCGGGCTAGAGACCCAGTACTTC. The encoded protein is CASSQELPGLETQYF.

This clonotype has a count of ten or more. The rearrangement joins TRBV2 to TRBJ1-1; no reliable D call. V lost 6 bases and J 7 bases, leaving 27 bases between the germline ends. The CDR3 consists of 17 residues. Germline assignment: CDR1 SNHLY and CDR2 FYNNEI. The DNA of the CDR3 is TGTGCCAGCAGCGTTTCACCTGATACAGAGATCCACTATGAAGCTTTCTTT. Protein: CASSVSPDTEIHYEAFF.

J is TRBJ2-5 and V is TRBV4-2, with TRBD2 identical over 10 bases. With V trimmed by 4 bases and J by 2 bases, 7 bases remained unmatched. Germline values: CDR1 LGHNA, CDR2 YNFKEQ. CDR3 length: 16 amino acids. In nucleotides, the CDR3 is TGTGCCAGCAGCCCGATTAGCGGGGGGCCTCAAGAGACCCAGTACTTC. Its protein is CASSPISGGPQETQYF.

This clonotype was detected many times. The CDR3 sequence is CASSVGNTGELFF. CDR3 nucleotides: TGTGCCAGCAGTGTGGGAAACACCGGGGAGCTGTTTTTT. The gene calls are TRBV6-4 and TRBJ2-2; the D is unclear. Germline CDR1 reads MRHNA; CDR2 reads SNTAGT. The length of the CDR3 is 13 residues. V lost 4 bases and J 2 bases, leaving 5 bases between the germline ends.

This clonotype was detected many times. This chain connects TRBV12-3 or TRBV12-4 to TRBJ2-7, with D possibly matching TRBD1 (5 bases). The V end was cut by 6 bases, the J end by 3 bases, with 9 bases between. This CDR3 is 12 amino acids long. CDR3 coding DNA: TGTGCCAGCAGCCAAGGGGACTACGAGCAGTACTTC. This gives the protein CASSQGDYEQYF.

A few counts support this clonotype. The chain has TRBV12-3 or TRBV12-4 and TRBJ2-5; unclear D gene. The length of the CDR3 is 13 residues. Trimming cost V 7 bases and J 2 bases, with 11 bases left between them. CDR3 region: CASMSSLQETQYF. The CDR3 DNA reads TGTGCCAGCATGAGTAGCCTACAAGAGACCCAGTACTTC.

Many counts were recorded for this clonotype. J is TRBJ2-7 and V is TRBV6-1; 7 nucleotides agree with TRBD2. The V gene end was trimmed by 8 bases and the J gene end by 2 bases; junction bases not matched to a gene: 15. CDR1 is MNHNS, CDR2 SASEGT, per germline. This CDR3 region has 16 residues. The chain's CDR3 is CASGPTWAAGAYEQYF. Written as DNA, the CDR3 is TGTGCCAGCGGACCGACCTGGGCGGCGGGAGCCTACGAGCAGTACTTC.

The gene calls are TRBV10-3 and TRBJ2-5; D perhaps matches TRBD1 (6 bases). The CDR3 runs to 13 residues. V lost 11 bases and J 3 bases, leaving 16 bases between the germline ends. CDR1 and CDR2 from the germline V gene are ENHRY and SYGVKD. The CDR3 DNA is TGTGCCTCCATGGGGGCCGGAGAAGAGACCCAGTACTTC. Protein product: CASMGAGEETQYF.

V usage is TRBV10-3 and J usage is TRBJ1-2; maybe TRBD1 (5 bases). Germline CDR1 ENHRY, CDR2 SYGVKD. CDR3 length equals 11 residues. Trimming cost V 2 bases and J 10 bases, with 8 bases left between them. CDR3 amino acids: CAISEDSIYTF. The DNA for the CDR3 is TGTGCCATCAGTGAGGACAGTATCTACACCTTC.